Listed here are 9 T cell receptor beta chains from one sample, sequenced in a study of CD8 T cells in Susac syndrome. RNA, at about 0.5 to 1 ug, was reverse transcribed with random hexamers. TCRdb re-derived calls from the immunoSEQ multiplex PCR reads in MiXCR, one entry per CDR3 protein. The sample comprises around 190,000 distinct CDR3 sequences, around 93% of which are singletons, and 0.1% rests with the top ten. Sequencing was performed on CD4+ T cells from PBMCs. The receptors shown here come from a human donor in good health.

The rearrangement joins TRBV5-1 to TRBJ1-6, with D maybe TRBD1 (6 bases). Germline-derived CDR1 and CDR2 are SGHRS and YFSETQ. The CDR3 length is 15 residues. The V gene lost 5 bases and the J gene lost 7 bases, with 16 bases spanning the gap. The CDR3: CASRKETGLNSPLHF. The DNA for the CDR3 is TGCGCCAGCAGAAAAGAGACAGGACTAAATTCACCCCTCCACTTT.

Comments on this clonotype: Lacking the conserved final phenylalanine or tryptophan, this CDR3 likely reflects a read error. Because the CDR3's place on the DNA is in doubt, the DNA is left out and the CDR3 is given as listed by TCRdb. This sequence joins TRBV6-6 and TRBJ1-5; TRBD1, the D gene given by the table, was not confirmed from the DNA. The CDR3 numbers 13 amino acids, ends counted. CDR1 is MNHNY, CDR2 SVGAGI, per germline (reference sequence). CDR3 protein: CASSYGQGSPGSL.

The J gene is TRBJ2-5, the V gene TRBV7-9; D may match TRBD1 or TRBD2 (5 bases each). The length of the CDR3 is 14 residues. Germline V gene lookup returns CDR1 SEHNR and CDR2 FQNEAQ (reference sequence). Trimming pared 1 base from V and 5 bases from J, leaving 11 bases between. Written as DNA, the CDR3 is TGTGCCAGCAGCTTAGGTGGGGGAGTCGAGACCCAGTACTTC. Amino acids: CASSLGGGVETQYF. Combining the CDR3 with reference TRBV7-9 and TRBJ2-5 gives the whole variable domain DTGVSQNPRHKITKRGQNVTFRCDPISEHNRLYWYRQTLGQGPEFLTYFQNEAQLEKSRLLSDRFSAERPKGSFSTLEIQRTEQGDSAMYLCASSLGGGVETQYFGPGTRLLVL.

The chain uses TRBV5-6 and TRBJ2-7; D may be TRBD2 (5 bases). CDR3 size: 14 residues. Germline values: CDR1 SGHDT, CDR2 YYEEEE. V was clipped by 0 bases and J by 7 bases, with 14 bases between them. CDR3 loop: CASSLALGLGEQYV. DNA for the CDR3: TGTGCCAGCAGCTTGGCCCTTGGACTCGGAGAGCAGTACGTC.

J is TRBJ2-5 and V is TRBV29-1, with TRBD1 as a possible D gene (7 bases). The CDR3 loop spans 14 amino acids. V shed 7 bases and J shed 0 bases, with 15 bases lying between them. Germline V gene lookup returns CDR1 SQVTM and CDR2 ANQGSEA. CDR3 loop: CSAGGFSYQETQYF. CDR3 in DNA: TGCAGCGCAGGGGGGTTTTCGTACCAAGAGACCCAGTACTTC.

The V call is TRBV12-3 or TRBV12-4, the J call TRBJ2-5, with D unresolved. This CDR3 contains 14 residues. Trimming left V 6 bases short and J 0 bases short, with 11 bases between. The CDR3 region has the DNA TGTGCCAGCAGCCCCGGCGGCGACCAAGAGACCCAGTACTTC. Translating it yields CASSPGGDQETQYF.

This chain joins TRBV20-1 and TRBJ1-1; no clear D gene. This CDR3 is built from 13 residues. Trimming cost V 5 bases and J 2 bases, with 12 bases left between them. Germline CDR1 reads DFQATT; CDR2 reads SNEGSKA (reference sequence). The CDR3 DNA sequence: TGCAGTGCTCCCGTACTGGGAAACACTGAAGCTTTCTTT. This translates into CSAPVLGNTEAFF.

This CDR3 reads CSASTSRGRGAEAFF. CDR3 nucleotides: TGCAGTGCTTCTACAAGTAGGGGGCGCGGCGCTGAAGCTTTCTTT. The chain links TRBV20-1 to TRBJ1-1, with 7 bases lining up with TRBD1. The CDR3 covers 15 residues. The germline CDR1 and CDR2 sequences are DFQATT and SNEGSKA (reference sequence). V was pared by 5 bases and J by 6 bases, with 15 bases of the junction left unmatched.

The chain has TRBV18 and TRBJ2-7, with TRBD1 identical over 7 bases. The junction had 3 bases not matched to a gene; V was cut back by 2 bases and J by 5 bases. This CDR3 region has 13 residues. Germline CDR1 and CDR2: KGHSH and LQKENI. The CDR3: CASSPGTEDEQYF. The CDR3 DNA reads TGTGCCAGCTCACCAGGGACAGAGGACGAGCAGTACTTC. Drawing the rest from reference TRBV18 and TRBJ2-7, the complete variable domain is NAGVMQNPRHLVRRRGQEARLRCSPMKGHSHVYWYRQLPEEGLKFMVYLQKENIIDESGMPKERFSAEFPKEGPSILRIQQVVRGDSAAYFCASSPGTEDEQYFGPGTRLTVT.